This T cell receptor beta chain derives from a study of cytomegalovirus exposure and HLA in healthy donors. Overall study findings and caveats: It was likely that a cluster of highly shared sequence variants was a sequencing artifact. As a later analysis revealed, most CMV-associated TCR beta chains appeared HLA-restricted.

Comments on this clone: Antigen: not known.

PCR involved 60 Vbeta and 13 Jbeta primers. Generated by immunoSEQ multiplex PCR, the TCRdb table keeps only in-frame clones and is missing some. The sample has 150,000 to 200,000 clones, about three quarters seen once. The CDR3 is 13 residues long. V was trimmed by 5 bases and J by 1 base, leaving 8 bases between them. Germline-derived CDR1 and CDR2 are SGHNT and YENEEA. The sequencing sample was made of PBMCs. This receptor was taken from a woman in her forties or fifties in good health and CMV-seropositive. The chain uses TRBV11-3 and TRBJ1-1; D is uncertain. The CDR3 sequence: CASSTNRNTEAFF. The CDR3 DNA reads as TGTGCCAGCAGCACAAACAGGAACACTGAAGCTTTCTTT.